The entry below describes one T cell receptor (beta chain). Its antigen is still unknown. Sequencing used immunoSEQ multiplex PCR; TCRdb keeps in-frame clones, though not all of them. The sample gives tens of thousands of clones, approximately 85% of which show up once; over 13% is in the top ten. The source of the sample is a study of T cell responses to AZD1222 COVID-19 vaccine. Whole-study findings and limits: Reports say nearly half of spike-specific TCRs go after unmutated variant regions. In a largely white British group with more females than males, clonal diversity was possibly underestimated. Regions 160-218 and 743-854 held dominance among vaccine-associated CD4 TCRs, which spanned spike.

CDR1 and CDR2 (germline): SGHDT, YYEEEE. The V end was cut by 4 bases, the J end by 5 bases, with 8 bases between. The CDR3 loop spans 12 amino acids. The input for sequencing was peripheral blood, taken on day 0 of AZD1222 vaccination. The V and J genes are TRBV5-6 and TRBJ2-3, with no clear D. The receptor was isolated from an adult in good health. The chain's CDR3 is CASSVGGDTQYF. CDR3 DNA sequence: TGTGCCAGCAGCGTGGGTGGAGATACGCAGTATTTT.